These 25 T cell receptor beta chains were sequenced from one sample in a study of CD8+ T cells in alopecia areata. RNA, once extracted, was reverse transcribed into cDNA for use as the sequencing template. TCRdb's table, derived via immunoSEQ multiplex PCR, lists solely in-frame clones and lacks some. The sample has 200,000 to 250,000 clones; 45% to 70% are singletons. Sequencing input: CD8+ T cells sorted from blood. The receptor set was obtained from a human donor in good health.

V and J are TRBV19 and TRBJ2-5; possibly TRBD1 or TRBD2 for D (5 bases each). V was shortened by 8 bases and J by 7 bases, with 17 bases between the two germline ends. Germline V gene data show CDR1 as LNHDA and CDR2 as SQIVND (reference sequence). The CDR3 is 13 residues long. The CDR3 spells CASQGEYFGTQYF. The CDR3 coding sequence is TGTGCCAGTCAAGGGGAGTACTTCGGGACCCAGTACTTC.

The genes are TRBV29-1 and TRBJ2-7; D is undetermined. With 5 bases removed from V and 0 bases from J, the gap between germline ends came to 17 bases. The CDR3 is 15 residues long. From germline, CDR1 is SQVTM and CDR2 ANQGSEA. The CDR3 sequence is CSVRPGLDPSYEQYF. CDR3 nucleotides: TGCAGCGTTCGCCCAGGTTTGGACCCCTCCTACGAGCAGTACTTC.

This clone was found once. The chain couples TRBV7-8 to TRBJ2-7, with 11 bases aligning to TRBD2. CDR3 size: 14 residues. Trimming cost V 5 bases and J 4 bases; bases outside gene matches: 4. The germline CDR1 and CDR2 sequences are SGHVS and FQNEAQ. The CDR3 spells CASSPTSGGYEQYF. The DNA of the CDR3 is TGTGCCAGCAGCCCTACTAGCGGGGGATACGAGCAGTACTTC.

The rearrangement uses TRBV5-6 and TRBJ2-7; D uncertain. From germline, CDR1 is SGHDT and CDR2 YYEEEE. The CDR3 sequence is 14 residues long. V was shortened by 0 bases and J by 6 bases, with 13 bases between the two germline ends. DNA for the CDR3: TGTGCCAGCAGCTTGGGGTCCTCACCCGGCGAGCAGTACTTC. Translated: CASSLGSSPGEQYF. The whole variable domain, filled in from reference TRBV5-6 and TRBJ2-7, reads DAGVTQSPTHLIKTRGQQVTLRCSPKSGHDTVSWYQQALGQGPQFIFQYYEEEERQRGNFPDRFSGHQFPNYSSELNVNALLLGDSALYLCASSLGSSPGEQYFGPGTRLTVT.

The chain couples TRBV5-4 to TRBJ2-7; 8 bases line up with TRBD2. This CDR3 has 15 amino acids. In germline, CDR1 is SGHNT, CDR2 YYREEE (reference sequence). V dropped 0 bases and J dropped 0; count of bases not matched to a gene: 2. The CDR3 here is CASSLAGGASYEQYF. CDR3 DNA sequence: TGTGCCAGCAGCTTGGCCGGGGGGGCCTCCTACGAGCAGTACTTC.

The chain couples TRBV2 to TRBJ2-3, with D uncertain. In germline, CDR1 is SNHLY, CDR2 FYNNEI. This CDR3 comprises 14 residues. The V and J ends lost 3 bases and 3 bases respectively, with 10 bases between them. Here the CDR3 DNA reads TGTGCCAGCAGTGATCGGCGGAGTACAGATACGCAGTATTTT. It specifies CASSDRRSTDTQYF.

V usage is TRBV7-3 and J usage is TRBJ2-5, with a weak D call TRBD2 (6 bases). Per the germline V gene, CDR1 is SGHTA and CDR2 is FQGTGA. The CDR3 totals 13 residues. Trimming took 2 bases from V and 2 from J, leaving 6 bases between them. The CDR3 nucleotides read TGTGCCAGCAGCTTAGGACTACAAGAGACCCAGTACTTC. It is translated as CASSLGLQETQYF.

This clone was detected only a few times. The V and J genes are TRBV27 and TRBJ1-2, with D possibly being TRBD1 (5 bases). This CDR3 has 15 residues. Trimming removed 5 bases from V and 3 bases from J, with 16 bases in between. Germline V CDR1 and CDR2: MNHEY, SMNVEV (reference sequence). CDR3 DNA sequence: TGTGCCAGCAGTCCTTCGGCAGGGAACCACTATGGCTACACCTTC. Residues: CASSPSAGNHYGYTF.

CDR3 loop: CASSVGGSSYGYTF. In nucleotides, the CDR3 is TGTGCCAGCAGCGTAGGGGGTTCGAGCTATGGCTACACCTTC. The chain has TRBV9 and TRBJ1-2, with D uncertain. Germline V lookup: CDR1 SGDLS, CDR2 YYNGEE. The CDR3 consists of 14 residues. Trimming stripped 0 bases from V and 4 bases from J, with 10 bases between.

The V and J genes are TRBV9 and TRBJ1-4, with D possibly TRBD1 on 6 matching bases. V shed 4 bases and J shed 6 bases, with 22 bases lying between them. CDR3 length: 17 amino acids. Germline assignment: CDR1 SGDLS and CDR2 YYNGEE. The DNA for the CDR3 is TGTGCCAGCAGCCTGCCGGGGGCCCAGGATAGGGATGAAAAACTGTTTTTT. Its translation: CASSLPGAQDRDEKLFF.

This clone was recorded a few times. Written as DNA, the CDR3 is TGTGCCAGCAGCCGGGGCTGGGTCAGGAATCAGCCCCAGCATTTT. It yields the protein CASSRGWVRNQPQHF. This sequence joins TRBV14 and TRBJ1-5, with a weak D call TRBD1 (5 bases). The CDR3 extends over 15 amino acids. Germline-derived CDR1 and CDR2 are SGHDN and FVKESK. Trimming left V 4 bases short and J 4 bases short, with 14 bases between. The full variable domain, rest sourced from reference TRBV14 and TRBJ1-5, is EAGVTQFPSHSVIEKGQTVTLRCDPISGHDNLYWYRRVMGKEIKFLLHFVKESKQDESGMPNNRFLAERTGGTYSTLKVQPAELEDSGVYFCASSRGWVRNQPQHFGDGTRLSIL.

This chain joins TRBV30 and TRBJ1-6; TRBD1 might be the D (5 bases). This CDR3 comprises 18 residues. Trimming cost V 0 bases and J 6 bases, with 21 bases left between them. CDR1 and CDR2 from the germline V gene are GTSNPN and SVGIG (reference sequence). Here the CDR3 DNA reads TGTGCCTGGAGTGTACAAGTCGGACATTCAAGGGTTAATTCACCCCTCCACTTT. Its protein is CAWSVQVGHSRVNSPLHF. Full variable domain (rest looked up from reference TRBV30 and TRBJ1-6): SQTIHQWPATLVQPVGSPLSLECTVEGTSNPNLYWYRQAAGRGLQLLFYSVGIGQISSEVPQNLSASRPQDRQFILSSKKLLLSDSGFYLCAWSVQVGHSRVNSPLHFGNGTRLTVT.

The chain uses TRBV19 and TRBJ2-7; perhaps TRBD2 as D (5 bases). The length of the CDR3 is 13 residues. V was trimmed by 3 bases and J by 4 bases, leaving 10 bases between them. The germline CDR1 and CDR2 sequences are LNHDA and SQIVND (reference sequence). In DNA, the CDR3 is TGTGCCAGTAGTATCCCCAAGCGGTACGAGCAGTACTTC. Encoded protein: CASSIPKRYEQYF.

The sample holds a few counts of this clone. The V gene is TRBV7-8, the J gene TRBJ1-4; 8 bases agree with TRBD1. Looked up from germline, CDR1 is SGHVS and CDR2 is FQNEAQ. V lost 5 bases and J lost 6; bases outside the gene matches: 11. This CDR3 has 16 amino acids. CDR3 protein: CASSPWTGRKDEKLFF. The DNA for the CDR3 is TGTGCCAGCAGCCCTTGGACAGGGCGTAAAGATGAAAAACTGTTTTTT.

This clone was picked up a small number of times. The chain is built from TRBV7-8 and TRBJ1-2, with a weak D call TRBD1 (6 bases). The V gene's germline CDR1 is SGHVS and CDR2 FQNEAQ. The CDR3 contains 15 residues. Trimming removed 1 base at V and 2 bases at J, with 11 bases between. Here the CDR3 reads CASSLGSGANYGYTF. The CDR3 DNA reads TGTGCCAGCAGCTTAGGGTCAGGGGCGAACTATGGCTACACCTTC.

The rearrangement uses TRBV9 and TRBJ1-5; TRBD1 is a possible D gene (6 bases). The CDR3 is made up of 14 amino acids. The V end lost 0 bases, the J end lost 8 bases, and 12 bases lay between the germline ends. CDR1 and CDR2 from the germline V gene are SGDLS and YYNGEE. CDR3 residues: CASSVEGGKEPQHF. CDR3 coding DNA: TGTGCCAGCAGCGTAGAAGGGGGAAAGGAGCCCCAGCATTTT.

This chain connects TRBV27 to TRBJ2-1; 8 bases agree with TRBD1. The CDR3 extends over 14 amino acids. CDR1 is MNHEY and CDR2 is SMNVEV in the germline V gene (reference sequence). The J segment lost 1 base and the V segment lost 5 bases, leaving 1 base of the junction unmatched. The DNA of the CDR3 is TGTGCCAGCAGTACAGGGGGATCCTACAATGAGCAGTTCTTC. Protein: CASSTGGSYNEQFF.

The count of this clone is one. This chain connects TRBV5-4 to TRBJ1-2; D unclear. Germline V gene data show CDR1 as SGHNT and CDR2 as YYREEE (reference sequence). The CDR3 sequence is 14 residues long. Between the trimmed V and J ends, which lost 3 bases and 2 bases, there was a span of 11 bases. CDR3 DNA sequence: TGTGCCAGCAGCTCGTTCCCGGCGAACTATGGCTACACCTTC. It yields the protein CASSSFPANYGYTF.

This chain uses TRBV9 with TRBJ1-2; D remains ambiguous. The CDR3 runs to 14 residues. V lost 6 bases and J 7 bases, leaving 19 bases between the germline ends. Germline-derived CDR1 and CDR2 are SGDLS and YYNGEE. The DNA of the CDR3 is TGTGCCAGCACCGAAACCCCAGTATTTGGTGGCTACACCTTC. Its protein product is CASTETPVFGGYTF.

The chain is built from TRBV29-1 and TRBJ2-1; the D is unclear. Trimming pared 5 bases from V and 7 bases from J, leaving 12 bases between. Germline assignment: CDR1 SQVTM and CDR2 ANQGSEA. CDR3 length: 12 amino acids. DNA of the CDR3: TGCAGCGTTTTGGGTCAGAGTAATGAGCAGTTCTTC. Amino acids: CSVLGQSNEQFF.

V and J are TRBV30 and TRBJ2-1; D perhaps matches TRBD1 (5 bases). Germline V gene lookup returns CDR1 GTSNPN and CDR2 SVGIG (reference sequence). The CDR3 covers 11 residues. The germline V and J ends were trimmed by 7 bases and 9 bases, with 13 bases remaining between them. CDR3 in amino acids: CAYQGVSEQFF. The CDR3 region has the DNA TGTGCCTACCAAGGGGTTTCTGAGCAGTTCTTC.

The chain combines TRBV5-6 with TRBJ1-2; perhaps TRBD1 as D (5 bases). V was cut by 1 base and J by 3 bases, with 13 bases left in between. The germline CDR1 and CDR2 sequences are SGHDT and YYEEEE. CDR3 length: 15 residues. The CDR3 loop reads CASSLKGTDHYGYTF. DNA of the CDR3: TGTGCCAGCAGCTTGAAAGGGACCGATCACTATGGCTACACCTTC.

Regarding this clone: Different DNA sequences within this sample yield the same CDR3. The rearrangement links TRBV9 to TRBJ1-5, with TRBD1 as a possible D gene (5 bases). The CDR3 has 15 amino acids. Germline lookup yields CDR1 SGDLS and CDR2 YYNGEE. Trimming pared 0 bases from V and 0 bases from J, leaving 7 bases between. The CDR3 DNA is TGTGCCAGCAGCGTAGCAGGGAATAGCAATCAGCCCCAGCATTTT. It translates to CASSVAGNSNQPQHF.

The chain is built from TRBV30 and TRBJ2-7; no clear D gene. The CDR3 length is 13 residues. Germline lookup yields CDR1 GTSNPN and CDR2 SVGIG (reference sequence). The V and J ends lost 0 bases and 6 bases respectively, with 12 bases between them. CDR3 amino acids: CAWSVVGPGEQYF. The CDR3 DNA follows: TGTGCCTGGAGTGTAGTAGGGCCGGGCGAGCAGTACTTC.

This clone has more than one count but fewer than ten. The rearrangement uses TRBV29-1 and TRBJ2-5, with TRBD2 as a possible D gene (6 bases). Trimming removed 1 base at V and 2 bases at J, with 23 bases between. This CDR3 region has 18 residues. Germline CDR1 and CDR2: SQVTM and ANQGSEA. The CDR3 nucleotides are TGCAGCGTTGAAGCCTCTCCTGATTCCCCGGGGAGGCAAGAGACCCAGTACTTC. As protein: CSVEASPDSPGRQETQYF.